Following are 23 T cell receptor beta chains from one sample sequenced in a study of T cells after posttransplantation cyclophosphamide. Sequencing was performed with immunoSEQ multiplex PCR; in TCRdb, only in-frame clones are kept and a portion is missing. The sample is made up of about 24,000 clones, none counted only once. Sequenced sample: PBMCs. Every receptor here comes from a woman aged 60 to 75 in good health, CMV-negative, and a related stem cell transplant donor.

This clone was counted many times. V is TRBV4-2 and J is TRBJ2-2; 9 bases align to TRBD2. Per the germline V gene, CDR1 is LGHNA and CDR2 is YNFKEQ. The CDR3 is made up of 15 amino acids. The trim removed 6 bases at V and 6 bases at J, leaving 8 bases unmatched. This chain's CDR3 is CASRIVAGVSGELFF. Here the CDR3 DNA reads TGTGCCAGCAGAATCGTAGCGGGAGTTTCCGGGGAGCTGTTTTTT.

There are many counts of this clone. The chain links TRBV28 to TRBJ2-1, with 8 bases identical to TRBD2. Germline CDR1 reads MDHEN; CDR2 reads SYDVKM. This CDR3 region has 16 residues. V shed 1 base, J shed 3 bases, and the junction held 5 bases outside the gene matches. Here the CDR3 DNA reads TGTGCCAGCAGTTTATCCCTAACTAGCGGCTACAATGAGCAGTTCTTC. This encodes CASSLSLTSGYNEQFF.

This clone was seen ten or more times. The V gene is TRBV4-1, the J gene TRBJ2-7, with D tentatively TRBD1 (5 bases). Trimming took off 0 bases at V and 2 bases at J, with 8 bases between the two ends. The CDR3 is made up of 14 amino acids. Germline assignment: CDR1 MGHRA and CDR2 YSYEKL. CDR3 sequence (DNA): TGCGCCAGCAGCCAAGACCCAGGGCCCTACGAGCAGTACGTC. It is translated as CASSQDPGPYEQYV.

This clone was recorded at least ten times. The chain joins TRBV19 to TRBJ2-3; D is undetermined. Trimming cost V 3 bases and J 5 bases, with 3 bases left between them. This CDR3 contains 11 residues. CDR1 and CDR2 (germline): LNHDA, SQIVND (reference sequence). The CDR3 DNA is TGTGCCAGTAGTATCGGAGATACGCAGTATTTT. Translated, it gives CASSIGDTQYF.

The gene calls are TRBV19 and TRBJ2-5; 13 bases line up with TRBD2. Unmatched junction bases numbered 4, after V lost 5 bases and J lost 1 base. Germline V gene lookup returns CDR1 LNHDA and CDR2 SQIVND (reference sequence). The CDR3 contains 16 residues. This CDR3 reads CASSATSGGGQETQYF. In DNA, the CDR3 is TGTGCCAGTAGTGCCACTAGCGGGGGGGGCCAAGAGACCCAGTACTTC. Filled out from reference TRBV19 and TRBJ2-5, the complete variable domain reads DGGITQSPKYLFRKEGQNVTLSCEQNLNHDAMYWYRQDPGQGLRLIYYSQIVNDFQKGDIAEGYSVSREKKESFPLTVTSAQKNPTAFYLCASSATSGGGQETQYFGPGTRLLVL.

This clone was recorded at least ten times. V usage is TRBV5-1 and J usage is TRBJ2-1; 11 bases fit TRBD2. The germline V gene has CDR1 SGHRS and CDR2 YFSETQ. The CDR3 consists of 17 residues. Unmatched junction bases numbered 11, after V lost 0 bases and J lost 9 bases. The CDR3 coding sequence is TGCGCCAGCAGCTTGGAAACTAGCGGGAGACAGGATACTGAGCAGTTCTTC. Translating it yields CASSLETSGRQDTEQFF.

This clone was detected a few times. The CDR3 DNA sequence: TGTGCCAGCAGCTATCGGACAGGGCTTCAAGAGACCCAGTACTTC. It encodes CASSYRTGLQETQYF. This chain joins TRBV11-2 and TRBJ2-5, with 8 bases fitting TRBD1. V shed 4 bases, J shed 2 bases, and the junction held 6 bases outside the gene matches. There are 15 residues in the CDR3. Germline assignment: CDR1 SGHAT and CDR2 FQNNGV.

This clone has at least ten counts. The missing conserved phenylalanine or tryptophan at the end of this CDR3 makes a read error likely. The genes are TRBV19 and TRBJ1-2; D remains ambiguous. Germline assignment: CDR1 LNHDA and CDR2 SQIVND (reference sequence). This CDR3 has 14 residues. V lost 5 bases to trimming and J lost 1 base, with 11 bases between them. DNA for the CDR3: TGTGCCAGTAGTCCGACGGTTCTTAACTATGGCTACACCCTC. Its translation: CASSPTVLNYGYTL.

This clone was counted ten times or more. The chain couples TRBV11-2 to TRBJ1-6; tentatively, D is TRBD1 (5 bases). Trimming removed 1 base from V and 7 bases from J, with 8 bases in between. Germline CDR1 reads SGHAT; CDR2 reads FQNNGV. This CDR3 has 14 amino acids. This chain's CDR3 is CASSLGQGNSPLHF. Here the CDR3 DNA reads TGTGCCAGCAGCTTAGGCCAGGGAAATTCACCCCTCCACTTT.

This clone was seen more than once but under ten times. This chain connects TRBV7-8 to TRBJ2-3; tentatively, D is TRBD1 (6 bases). This CDR3 contains 14 residues. CDR1 and CDR2 from the germline V gene are SGHVS and FQNEAQ. V was clipped by 1 base and J by 1 base, with 6 bases between them. CDR3 loop: CASSLDRGTDTQYF. CDR3 in DNA: TGTGCCAGCAGCTTAGACAGGGGCACAGATACGCAGTATTTT.

V usage is TRBV28 and J usage is TRBJ2-1; D might be TRBD1 (6 bases). CDR3 length: 14 amino acids. Looked up from germline, CDR1 is MDHEN and CDR2 is SYDVKM. Trimming cost V 3 bases and J 2 bases, with 8 bases left between them. CDR3 nucleotides: TGTGCCAGCAGTTTGTACAGGGCCTACAATGAGCAGTTCTTC. It yields the protein CASSLYRAYNEQFF.

This clone showed up many times. The chain couples TRBV6-1 to TRBJ2-7; 7 nucleotides line up with TRBD1. CDR1 is MNHNS, CDR2 SASEGT, per germline. The CDR3 is 15 residues long. With 6 bases clipped from V and 0 bases from J, the junction kept 8 bases outside the gene matches. The CDR3 DNA is TGTGCCAGCAGCCCTCGGGACAGTAGCTCCTACGAGCAGTACGTC. Protein: CASSPRDSSSYEQYV.

There are many counts of this clone. The J gene is TRBJ2-1, the V gene TRBV7-2, with D uncertain. Trimming removed 6 bases from V and 0 bases from J, with 12 bases in between. Germline CDR1 reads SGHTA; CDR2 reads FQGNSA. The CDR3 runs to 15 residues. CDR3 in DNA: TGTGCCAGCAGACCTCCCACGAGCTCCTACAATGAGCAGTTCTTC. Amino acids: CASRPPTSSYNEQFF.

This clone was observed many times. The chain's CDR3 is CASSLDGRDQPQHF. CDR3 sequence (DNA): TGTGCCAGCAGCTTAGATGGGAGGGATCAGCCCCAGCATTTT. This chain links TRBV7-9 with TRBJ1-5, with D unclear. Per germline, CDR1 SEHNR and CDR2 FQNEAQ (reference sequence). CDR3 length equals 14 residues. V was shortened by 1 base and J by 5 bases, with 9 bases between the two germline ends.

This clone came up many times. The V and J genes are TRBV10-2 and TRBJ1-1; unclear D gene. Germline V gene lookup returns CDR1 WSHSY and CDR2 SAAADI. This CDR3 comprises 14 residues. V lost 0 bases to trimming and J lost 6 bases, with 11 bases between them. CDR3 sequence reads: CASSESRATAEAFF. The CDR3 DNA reads TGCGCCAGCAGTGAGTCGCGGGCTACGGCTGAAGCTTTCTTT.

The sample holds many counts of this clone. The chain employs TRBV29-1 and TRBJ1-2; TRBD1 matches at 7 bases. The CDR3 totals 15 residues. Germline CDR1 SQVTM, CDR2 ANQGSEA. V gave up 6 bases and J gave up 8 bases; unmatched junction bases: 18. In nucleotides, the CDR3 is TGCAGCGTGCCCGGAGGGGGACAGCAGGGTTCAGGCTACACCTTC. It is translated as CSVPGGGQQGSGYTF.

In this sample, this clone turned up many times. This chain links TRBV28 with TRBJ2-7; D is unclear. CDR3 size: 11 residues. The ends were cut back, 4 bases at V and 6 bases at J, with 7 bases in the middle. Germline V gene lookup returns CDR1 MDHEN and CDR2 SYDVKM. CDR3 region: CASSSRGEQYF. As DNA, the CDR3 is TGTGCCAGCAGTTCCAGAGGCGAGCAGTACTTC.

The gene calls are TRBV6-1 and TRBJ2-6; 9 nucleotides match TRBD1. The germline CDR1 and CDR2 sequences are MNHNS and SASEGT. The CDR3 loop spans 18 amino acids. With 1 base clipped from V and 1 base from J, the junction kept 5 bases outside the gene matches. CDR3: CASSEVGQGLSGANVLTF. The CDR3 DNA reads TGTGCCAGCAGTGAAGTGGGACAGGGACTATCTGGGGCCAACGTCCTGACTTTC.

The table lists this clone with many counts. The chain has TRBV10-3 and TRBJ1-2; TRBD1 is a possible D gene (5 bases). V was shortened by 10 bases and J by 0 bases, with 18 bases between the two germline ends. Germline assignment: CDR1 ENHRY and CDR2 SYGVKD. This CDR3 comprises 15 residues. The CDR3: CATGGGPLTNYGYTF. CDR3 nucleotide sequence: TGTGCCACCGGGGGGGGTCCTTTAACTAACTATGGCTACACCTTC.

This clone came up a few times. The genes are TRBV28 and TRBJ2-7, with 13 bases matching TRBD2. The CDR3 extends over 17 amino acids. The V gene end was trimmed by 4 bases and the J gene end by 0 bases; junction bases not matched to a gene: 6. In germline, CDR1 is MDHEN, CDR2 SYDVKM. CDR3 sequence (DNA): TGTGCCAGCAGTTCTCTGACTAGCGGGAGGCCCTCCTACGAGCAGTACTTC. Its protein is CASSSLTSGRPSYEQYF.

There are a few counts of this clone. The chain has TRBV7-2 and TRBJ1-4; D possibly corresponds to TRBD1 (5 bases). Trimming cost V 5 bases and J 4 bases, with 11 bases left between them. The CDR3 is 14 residues long. Germline V CDR1 and CDR2: SGHTA, FQGNSA. The CDR3 DNA sequence: TGTGCCAGCAGCCGGTCGACAGATAATGAAAAACTGTTTTTT. It is translated as CASSRSTDNEKLFF.

In this sample, this clone turned up many times. V usage is TRBV19 and J usage is TRBJ2-3, with 11 positions matching TRBD2. CDR3 length equals 17 residues. V was clipped by 6 bases and J by 4 bases; unmatched bases: 12. Germline V lookup: CDR1 LNHDA, CDR2 SQIVND (reference sequence). CDR3 in amino acids: CASSRTSGLRVADTQYF. The DNA of the CDR3 is TGTGCCAGTAGCCGGACTAGCGGGTTAAGAGTCGCAGATACGCAGTATTTT.

This chain connects TRBV2 to TRBJ2-2, with a weak D call TRBD1 (7 bases). The CDR3 contains 15 residues. V was pared by 1 base and J by 5 bases, with 11 bases between. Germline V gene sequence: CDR1 SNHLY, CDR2 FYNNEI. The CDR3 sequence: CASSEVRGETGELFF. DNA of the CDR3: TGTGCCAGCAGTGAAGTCAGGGGGGAGACCGGGGAGCTGTTTTTT.